This section outlines one T cell receptor beta chain sequence together with its context. Its specificity is unknown. V trimming: 3 bases; J trimming: 5 bases; junction bases outside the gene matches: 9. The CDR3 has 14 amino acids. From germline, CDR1 is DFQATT and CDR2 SNEGSKA (reference sequence). The data originate from a study of identical twins. Using its own MiXCR run on the 5' RACE reads, TCRdb lists one record per CDR3 protein. The table shows under 300,000 distinct CDR3 sequences, with over 13% occurring only once. Whole-study results and caveats: Fewer insertions were carried by abundant cord blood beta clonotypes, but none was seen in memory repertoires. Within monozygotic twins, out-of-frame TCR alpha sharing was underestimated by the models. Analyses based on zero insertions could be partly confounded by invariant MAIT and iNKT cells.

The receptor was isolated from a woman younger than 35 in good health. What was sequenced was memory (CD45RO+) T cells sorted from blood. The chain uses TRBV20-1 and TRBJ2-7; 8 positions agree with TRBD2. CDR3 in amino acids: CSASSGGPKNEQYF. CDR3 coding DNA: TGCAGTGCTAGTTCGGGGGGGCCGAAAAACGAGCAGTACTTC.